The entry below gives a single T cell receptor (beta chain) sequence along with its context. The antigen is not known. This sample is part of a study of siplizumab effects on memory and regulatory T cells. Study findings and constraints: Assignment to unstimulated subsets succeeded for only a minor fraction of the alloreactive clones. A major contribution to the alloresponse seemed to be made by naive T cells, which seemed more diverse than memory cells. Some alloreactive sequences were traceable to unstimulated CD4+ memory cells, and siplizumab significantly reduced them.

Per sample, some 10^5 TCR templates underwent assay. The table came from immunoSEQ multiplex PCR; TCRdb's copy has only in-frame clones and leaves some out. The sample lists roughly 62,000 clones, approximately 93% occurring once. Looked up from germline, CDR1 is SGDLS and CDR2 is YYNGEE. V shed 0 bases, J shed 2 bases, and the junction held 10 bases outside the gene matches. The CDR3 has 18 residues. This sequence originates from a human donor in good health. Sample: CD8+ T cells sorted from blood. The rearrangement links TRBV9 to TRBJ2-1; TRBD2 agrees at 8 bases. CDR3: CASSVGEWGAGAYNEQFF. The CDR3 DNA reads as TGTGCCAGCAGCGTAGGCGAGTGGGGAGCGGGAGCCTACAATGAGCAGTTCTTC.